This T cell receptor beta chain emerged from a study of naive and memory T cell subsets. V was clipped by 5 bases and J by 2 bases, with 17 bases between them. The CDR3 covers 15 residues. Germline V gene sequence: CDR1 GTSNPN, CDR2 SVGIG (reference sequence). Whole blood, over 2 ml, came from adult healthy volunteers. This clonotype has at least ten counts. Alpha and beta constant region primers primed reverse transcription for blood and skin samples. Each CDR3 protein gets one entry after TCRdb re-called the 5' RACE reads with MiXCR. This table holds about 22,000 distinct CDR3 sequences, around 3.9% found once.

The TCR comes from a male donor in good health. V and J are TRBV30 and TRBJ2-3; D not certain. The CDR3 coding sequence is TGTGCCTGGGACCTCCCAAGATTCGACACAGATACGCAGTATTTT. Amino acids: CAWDLPRFDTDTQYF.